These 8 T cell receptor beta chains were all obtained from the same sample, sequenced in a study of CD8+ T cells in alopecia areata. Sequencing used cDNA as its template, made by extracting RNA and reverse transcribing it. The repertoire was sequenced with immunoSEQ multiplex PCR; TCRdb's copy has only in-frame clones and lacks some. This table has 150,000 to 200,000 clones, approximately 67% appearing once. Treatment defined: oral pan-JAK inhibitor, 5-10 mg twice daily. The sample here was CD4+ T cells sorted from blood, taken at approximately week 49, from a patient treated with tofacitinib. These receptors were obtained from a human donor with alopecia areata.

Written as DNA, the CDR3 is TGTGCCACCAGCGCGATTTACAATGAGCAGTTCTTC. It translates to CATSAIYNEQFF. The chain carries TRBV15 and TRBJ2-1, with D unclear. Germline V gene data show CDR1 as LNHNV and CDR2 as YYDKDF (reference sequence). The length of the CDR3 is 12 residues. Trimming pared 5 bases from V and 4 bases from J, leaving 6 bases between.

The rearrangement uses TRBV25-1 and TRBJ2-1; 8 nucleotides line up with TRBD2. The CDR3 has 15 residues. With 2 bases clipped from V and 8 bases from J, the junction kept 8 bases outside the gene matches. The germline gives CDR1 MGHDK, CDR2 SYGVNS. The CDR3 nucleotides read TGTGCCAGCAGTGAACCGGGGGGGCGTTTCGATGAGCAGTTCTTC. As protein: CASSEPGGRFDEQFF.

The chain uses TRBV2 and TRBJ2-5; TRBD2 agrees at 7 bases. The CDR3 contains 13 residues. CDR1 and CDR2 from the germline V gene are SNHLY and FYNNEI. After removal of 7 bases from V and 2 bases from J, the junction contained 4 bases not matched to a gene. The chain's CDR3 is CASKRDSQETQYF. CDR3 nucleotide sequence: TGTGCCAGCAAGCGGGACTCTCAAGAGACCCAGTACTTC.

The V and J genes are TRBV7-2 and TRBJ2-7; 8 positions agree with TRBD1. V lost 3 bases and J lost 5; bases outside the gene matches: 6. Looked up from germline, CDR1 is SGHTA and CDR2 is FQGNSA. This CDR3 has 14 residues. The CDR3 DNA reads as TGTGCCAGCAGCTTCAGGGGGCAGCAAGACGAGCAGTACTTC. Protein: CASSFRGQQDEQYF. Combining the CDR3 with reference TRBV7-2 and TRBJ2-7 gives the whole variable domain GAGVSQSPSNKVTEKGKDVELRCDPISGHTALYWYRQSLGQGLEFLIYFQGNSAPDKSGLPSDRFSAERTGGSVSTLTIQRTQQEDSAVYLCASSFRGQQDEQYFGPGTRLTVT.

CDR3 region: CSAGHIGYTF. DNA of the CDR3: TGCAGCGCCGGGCATATCGGCTACACCTTC. This chain links TRBV29-1 with TRBJ1-2; no definite D call. The CDR3 contains 10 residues. Germline V gene sequence: CDR1 SQVTM, CDR2 ANQGSEA. V was trimmed by 7 bases and J by 8 bases, leaving 11 bases between them.

The J gene is TRBJ1-1, the V gene TRBV25-1; D is ambiguous. CDR3 size: 13 residues. Trimming left V 2 bases short and J 8 bases short, with 12 bases between. The germline CDR1 and CDR2 sequences are MGHDK and SYGVNS. The CDR3 spells CASSEGLGREAFF. DNA for the CDR3: TGTGCCAGCAGTGAAGGGTTGGGTCGAGAAGCTTTCTTT. The whole variable domain, remainder taken from reference TRBV25-1 and TRBJ1-1, is EADIYQTPRYLVIGTGKKITLECSQTMGHDKMYWYQQDPGMELHLIHYSYGVNSTEKGDLSSESTVSRIRTEHFPLTLESARPSHTSQYLCASSEGLGREAFFGQGTRLTVV.

This clone has a handful of counts. Within the sample, other DNA sequences also encode this same CDR3. The V call is TRBV7-2, the J call TRBJ2-7; D uncertain. V lost 5 bases and J 2 bases, leaving 7 bases between the germline ends. Germline assignment: CDR1 SGHTA and CDR2 FQGNSA. The CDR3 is 12 residues long. The CDR3 loop is CASSLGTYEQYF. The CDR3 DNA reads as TGTGCCAGCAGCCTAGGGACCTACGAGCAGTACTTC.

This clone was counted between two and nine times. The chain links TRBV4-3 to TRBJ2-1; D not resolved. Trimming removed 0 bases from V and 5 bases from J, with 5 bases in between. CDR3 length: 13 amino acids. The germline V gene encodes CDR1 LGHNA and CDR2 YSLEER. In nucleotides, the CDR3 is TGCGCCAGCAGCCAAGATACAAACAATGAGCAGTTCTTC. Translation gives CASSQDTNNEQFF.